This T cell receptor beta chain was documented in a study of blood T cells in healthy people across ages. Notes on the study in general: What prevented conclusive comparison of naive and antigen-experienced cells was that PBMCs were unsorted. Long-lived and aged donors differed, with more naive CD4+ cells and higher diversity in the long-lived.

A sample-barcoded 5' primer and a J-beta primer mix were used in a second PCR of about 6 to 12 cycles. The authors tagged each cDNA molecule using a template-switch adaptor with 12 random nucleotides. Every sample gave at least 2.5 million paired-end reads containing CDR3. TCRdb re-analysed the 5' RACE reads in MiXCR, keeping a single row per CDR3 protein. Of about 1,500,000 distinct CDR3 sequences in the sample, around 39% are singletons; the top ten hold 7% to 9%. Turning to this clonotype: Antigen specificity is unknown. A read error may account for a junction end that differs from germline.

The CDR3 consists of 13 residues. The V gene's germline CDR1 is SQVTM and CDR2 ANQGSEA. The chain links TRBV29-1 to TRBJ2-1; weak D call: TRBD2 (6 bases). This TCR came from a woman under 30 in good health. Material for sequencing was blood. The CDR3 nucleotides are TGCGGCGTTGAAGAAACTAGCCCCAATGAGCAGTTCTTC. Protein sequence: CGVEETSPNEQFF.